This T cell receptor beta chain comes out of a study of T cells in Graves' hyperthyroidism and ophthalmopathy (dated by TCRdb to the late 2010s). Regarding the research as a whole: Peripheral blood was sampled at the time of initial diagnosis, prior to any treatment. A discovery cohort of fewer than 110 patients, about 40 with Graves' ophthalmopathy and about 58 with stable Graves' hyperthyroidism, was used to find distinguishing TCR V-J signatures. Whether ophthalmopathy could be predicted prospectively was tested in an independent validation cohort made up of fewer than 20 hyperthyroidism patients plus 17 patients who later progressed to ophthalmopathy. The 80 to 100 discovery patients were randomly divided into training and test sets at a 7:3 ratio. In addition, the study compared T-cell repertoires in thyroid tissue and in blood from five to seven Graves' hyperthyroidism patients. After sampling, hyperthyroidism patients received methimazole starting at 30 mg daily, and ophthalmopathy patients received high-dose intravenous methylprednisolone. TCR Vbeta CDR3 sequencing of roughly 140 peripheral blood samples (about 45 ophthalmopathy, over 70 hyperthyroidism and some 17 progressor patients) is reported in the paper.

Hyperthyroidism patients were newly diagnosed, had a disease duration of under 2 months, and were aged 18 to 65 years. The study excluded patients with uncontrolled infections, other autoimmune diseases, pregnancy or lactation. Diagnoses were established on the basis of clinical symptoms, serum thyroxine and TRAb, thyroid ultrasound, and orbital computed tomography. For progressor patients, blood was drawn at the first diagnosis of hyperthyroidism, before any ophthalmopathy symptoms had appeared. PBMCs were separated from over 9 ml of fresh peripheral blood using Ficoll-Paque density gradient centrifugation. Progressor patients were first diagnosed with Graves' hyperthyroidism and then developed ophthalmopathy during follow-up. Total RNA was extracted with Trizol reagent, and quality was checked on an Agilent 2100 Bioanalyzer. This clonotype occurred many times. This receptor's antigen is unknown. No qualities accompany the bases; no much larger clone lies one base away.

The TCR beta CDR3 regions were amplified from RNA transcripts. A first-round RT-PCR of the TCR CDR3 used the HTBI primer set with the Qiagen OneStep RT-PCR kit. Libraries were constructed in a second round of multiplex PCR, after which size selection and purification were carried out. Paired-end sequencing of the libraries was performed with 100 bp reads on an Illumina HiSeq2000. In the authors' own workflow: SOAPnuke was used to process the raw data, removing reads that contained adapters or uncalled bases, had a mean Phred below 15, or lacked an exact match to the constant primer or identifier. High-quality paired reads were merged using COPE v1.2.5, and each unique nucleotide sequence was defined as a clonotype. MiTCR v1.1 was used to align clonotypes to the IMGT TRBV, TRBD and TRBJ reference segments. The analysis included only V-J combinations with a frequency above 0.0001, which together covered 99.2% of the repertoires. A TCS score was defined as the ratio between F50 (clonal expansion) and ExV (chaos), using BLOSUM62-based TCRdist between CDR3 peptides within each V-J. Welch's t-statistics and random forest reduced around 550 V-J features to some 14, which were used in a naive Bayes classifier (R e1071). Starting from the raw public reads, TCRdb applied fastp trimming at Q25, assembled clones with MiXCR and retained in-frame beta chains. Duplicate CDR3 protein sequences are folded into a single record with the most common DNA and genes. The authors' filters were not applied to this entry. Counted in this sample were 300,000 to 450,000 distinct CDR3 sequences; 15% to 20% of them appeared once. Of the sample, approximately 35% falls within the top ten clones.

Here is what the overall study found, with its caveats: Ophthalmopathy was separated from stable hyperthyroidism by a 13 V-J signature model, with about 88% sensitivity and approximately 84% specificity obtained in cross-validation and 80%/75% obtained in testing. Most expanded thyroid clonotypes (frequency above 0.001) were also found in blood, which suggests that blood repertoires may mirror thyroid immune responses. No statistical method was used to set the sample size in advance, and investigators knew the group allocation. During validation, the model predicted progression to ophthalmopathy a median of about 5.9 months ahead of onset, with just under 71% sensitivity and 72.22% specificity.

The CDR1 and CDR2 encoded by the germline V gene (reference sequence) are MNHEY and SMNVEV. Reading from cysteine to phenylalanine, the CDR3 counts 11 amino acids. Only the CDR3 DNA is retained, 33 bases long and in frame from the first base. At the junction V is shortened by 5 bases and J by 2 bases, with 4 bases in between. The sequence links TRBV27 to TRBJ2-7, with the D segment identity uncertain. The TCR was taken from a woman aged 30 to 39 with Graves' hyperthyroidism that later progressed to Graves' ophthalmopathy. The sequenced sample was blood. The bases are TGTGCCAGCAGTAATACCTACGAGCAGTACTTC. This encodes CASSNTYEQYF.